This entry lists 10 T cell receptor beta chains sequenced from one sample in a study of cytomegalovirus exposure and HLA in healthy donors. This PCR relied on a set of 60 Vbeta primers and 13 Jbeta primers. Using immunoSEQ multiplex PCR, the repertoire was profiled, and TCRdb retains in-frame clones only, with some absent. The sample records roughly 160,000 clones, roughly 85% being singletons. The sample was PBMCs. The receptor set was obtained from a boy between 2 and 10 years old in good health and CMV-seronegative.

The chain has TRBV11-2 and TRBJ1-5; possibly TRBD1 for D (5 bases). Germline V gene sequence: CDR1 SGHAT, CDR2 FQNNGV. The CDR3 runs to 14 residues. The V end was cut by 3 bases, the J end by 5 bases, with 11 bases between. For the CDR3, the DNA is TGTGCCAGCAGCTTCAACCAGGGTTATCAGCCCCAGCATTTT. Its protein is CASSFNQGYQPQHF.

J is TRBJ1-6 and V is TRBV27; 8 bases line up with TRBD1. This CDR3 has 16 amino acids. V shed 5 bases and J 4 bases; nucleotides not matched to a gene: 7. Germline CDR1 and CDR2: MNHEY and SMNVEV (reference sequence). DNA for the CDR3: TGTGCCAGCAGTATGACAGGGGTATCTTATAATTCACCCCTCCACTTT. Translated: CASSMTGVSYNSPLHF.

This chain joins TRBV5-1 and TRBJ1-2; 7 bases match TRBD1. CDR1 is SGHRS, CDR2 YFSETQ, per germline. This CDR3 contains 13 residues. V lost 0 bases, J lost 8 bases, and 4 bases stayed unmatched. The CDR3 loop is CASSLGRGLGYTF. CDR3 bases: TGCGCCAGCAGCTTGGGCAGGGGGTTGGGCTACACCTTC.

This chain uses TRBV2 with TRBJ2-5, with unresolved D. Trimming removed 3 bases at V and 3 bases at J, with 8 bases between. The CDR3 covers 13 residues. Germline-derived CDR1 and CDR2 are SNHLY and FYNNEI. The CDR3 sequence is CASSDSQEETQYF. The CDR3, as DNA: TGTGCCAGCAGTGATAGTCAGGAAGAGACCCAGTACTTC.

The count of this clone is one. The rearrangement joins TRBV15 to TRBJ1-5; D uncertain. The CDR3 sequence is 13 residues long. V was shortened by 5 bases and J by 3 bases, with 8 bases between the two germline ends. Germline assignment: CDR1 LNHNV and CDR2 YYDKDF (reference sequence). The CDR3 DNA is TGTGCCACCAGCGAGAGTACCAATCAGCCCCAGCATTTT. Its translation is CATSESTNQPQHF. Supplemented by reference TRBV15 and TRBJ1-5, the full variable domain reads DAMVIQNPRYQVTQFGKPVTLSCSQTLNHNVMYWYQQKSSQAPKLLFHYYDKDFNNEADTPDNFQSRRPNTSFCFLDIRSPGLGDTAMYLCATSESTNQPQHFGDGTRLSIL.

The CDR3 coding sequence is TGTGCCAGCAGCTGGAACAGGGGAAACATTCAGTACTTC. Its translation is CASSWNRGNIQYF. This chain links TRBV28 with TRBJ2-4; 7 bases are shared with TRBD1. Germline CDR1 MDHEN, CDR2 SYDVKM. This CDR3 is 13 amino acids long. V lost 6 bases, J lost 6 bases, and 5 bases stayed unmatched. The whole variable domain, filled in from reference TRBV28 and TRBJ2-4, reads DVKVTQSSRYLVKRTGEKVFLECVQDMDHENMFWYRQDPGLGLRLIYFSYDVKMKEKGDIPEGYSVSREKKERFSLILESASTNQTSMYLCASSWNRGNIQYFGAGTRLSVL.

The J gene is TRBJ2-5, the V gene TRBV5-6; 7 bases map to TRBD2. Germline assignment: CDR1 SGHDT and CDR2 YYEEEE. V shed 0 bases, J shed 5 bases, and the junction held 7 bases outside the gene matches. The CDR3 has 15 amino acids. CDR3 residues: CASSLDLGGSETQYF. As DNA, the CDR3 is TGTGCCAGCAGCTTGGATTTGGGGGGGAGTGAGACCCAGTACTTC.

The chain employs TRBV19 and TRBJ2-6, with D maybe TRBD2 (6 bases). The germline V gene has CDR1 LNHDA and CDR2 SQIVND (reference sequence). V gave up 5 bases and J gave up 0 bases, with 11 bases separating them. The CDR3 spans 16 residues. The CDR3 DNA follows: TGTGCCAGTAGTCTTTGGAGGGGCTCTGGGGCCAACGTCCTGACTTTC. Its translation is CASSLWRGSGANVLTF.

This chain uses TRBV2 with TRBJ2-2, with D perhaps matching TRBD2 (6 bases). The germline CDR1 and CDR2 sequences are SNHLY and FYNNEI. The CDR3 loop spans 14 amino acids. V was shortened by 5 bases and J by 6 bases, with 13 bases between the two germline ends. CDR3 region: CASSPTRKPGELFF. CDR3 in DNA: TGTGCCAGCAGTCCGACTAGAAAGCCCGGGGAGCTGTTTTTT.

J is TRBJ2-1 and V is TRBV10-1; tentatively, D is TRBD2 (5 bases). This CDR3 is 16 amino acids long. Germline CDR1 and CDR2: WNHNN and SYGVQD (reference sequence). V was trimmed by 4 bases and J by 4 bases, leaving 17 bases between them. CDR3 amino acids: CASSARTGPRYNEQFF. Here the CDR3 DNA reads TGCGCCAGCAGTGCAAGGACTGGCCCCAGATACAATGAGCAGTTCTTC.